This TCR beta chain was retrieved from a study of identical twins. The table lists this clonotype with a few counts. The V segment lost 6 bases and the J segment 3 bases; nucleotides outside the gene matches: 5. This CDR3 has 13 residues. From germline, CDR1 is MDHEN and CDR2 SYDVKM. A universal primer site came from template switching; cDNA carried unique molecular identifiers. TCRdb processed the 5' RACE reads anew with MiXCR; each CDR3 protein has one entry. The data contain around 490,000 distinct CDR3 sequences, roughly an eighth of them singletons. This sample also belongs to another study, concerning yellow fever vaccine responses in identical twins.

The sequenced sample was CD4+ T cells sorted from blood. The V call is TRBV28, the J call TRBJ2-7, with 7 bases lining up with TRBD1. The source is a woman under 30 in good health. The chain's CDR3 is CASRGTAVYEQYF. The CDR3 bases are TGTGCCAGCAGGGGGACAGCAGTCTACGAGCAGTACTTC.